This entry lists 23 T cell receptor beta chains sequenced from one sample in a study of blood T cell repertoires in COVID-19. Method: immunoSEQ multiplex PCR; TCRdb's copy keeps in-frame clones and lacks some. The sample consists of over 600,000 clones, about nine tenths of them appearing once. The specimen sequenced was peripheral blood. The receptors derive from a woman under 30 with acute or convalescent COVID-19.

The CDR3 protein is CASSYRDRGGHTGELFF. The DNA of the CDR3 is TGTGCCAGCAGCTACCGGGACAGAGGGGGTCACACCGGGGAGCTGTTTTTT. The J gene is TRBJ2-2, the V gene TRBV7-9; 7 bases map to TRBD1. Germline V lookup: CDR1 SEHNR, CDR2 FQNEAQ (reference sequence). V shed 4 bases, J shed 3 bases, and the junction held 11 bases outside the gene matches. This CDR3 region has 17 residues.

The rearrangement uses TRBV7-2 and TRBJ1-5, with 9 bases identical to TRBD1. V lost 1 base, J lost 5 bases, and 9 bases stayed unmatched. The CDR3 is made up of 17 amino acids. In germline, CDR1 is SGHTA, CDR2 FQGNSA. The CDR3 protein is CASSLDEAGQGYQPQHF. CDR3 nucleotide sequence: TGTGCCAGCAGCTTAGATGAGGCGGGACAGGGATATCAGCCCCAGCATTTT.

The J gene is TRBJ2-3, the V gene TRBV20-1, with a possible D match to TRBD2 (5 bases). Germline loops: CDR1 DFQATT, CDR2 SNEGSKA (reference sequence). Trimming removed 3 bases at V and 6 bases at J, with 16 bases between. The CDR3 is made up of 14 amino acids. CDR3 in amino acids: CSASLLSRRDTQYF. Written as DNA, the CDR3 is TGCAGTGCTAGTCTCTTGAGCCGGAGGGATACGCAGTATTTT.

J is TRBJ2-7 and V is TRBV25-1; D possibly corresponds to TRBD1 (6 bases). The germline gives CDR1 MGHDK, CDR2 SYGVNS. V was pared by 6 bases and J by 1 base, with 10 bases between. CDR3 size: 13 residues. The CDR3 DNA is TGTGCCAGCAGAAGGGACAAATCCTACGAGCAGTACTTC. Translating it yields CASRRDKSYEQYF.

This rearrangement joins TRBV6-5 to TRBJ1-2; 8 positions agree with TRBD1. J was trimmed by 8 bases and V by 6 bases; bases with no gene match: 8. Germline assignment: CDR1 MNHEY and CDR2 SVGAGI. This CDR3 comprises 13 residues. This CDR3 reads CASRRQGLWGYTF. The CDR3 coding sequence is TGTGCCAGCAGGAGACAGGGGCTTTGGGGCTACACCTTC.

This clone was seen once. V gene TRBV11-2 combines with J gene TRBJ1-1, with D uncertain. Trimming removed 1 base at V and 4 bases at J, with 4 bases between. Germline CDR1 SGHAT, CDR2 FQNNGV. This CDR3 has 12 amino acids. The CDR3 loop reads CASSLVSTEAFF. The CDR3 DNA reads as TGTGCCAGCAGCTTAGTTAGCACTGAAGCTTTCTTT.

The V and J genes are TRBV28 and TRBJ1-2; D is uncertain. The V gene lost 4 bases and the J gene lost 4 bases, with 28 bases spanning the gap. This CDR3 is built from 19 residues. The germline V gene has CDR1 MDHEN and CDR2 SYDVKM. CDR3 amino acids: CASSSIRAGGRIKAYGYTF. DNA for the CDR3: TGTGCCAGCAGTTCCATCCGAGCAGGAGGGCGAATAAAGGCCTATGGCTACACCTTC.

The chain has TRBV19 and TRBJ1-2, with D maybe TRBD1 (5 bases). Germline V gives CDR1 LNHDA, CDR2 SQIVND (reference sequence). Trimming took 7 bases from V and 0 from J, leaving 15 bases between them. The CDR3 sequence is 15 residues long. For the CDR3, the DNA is TGTGCCAGTAAGCGGGGGATCTCGGCTAACTATGGCTACACCTTC. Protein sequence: CASKRGISANYGYTF.

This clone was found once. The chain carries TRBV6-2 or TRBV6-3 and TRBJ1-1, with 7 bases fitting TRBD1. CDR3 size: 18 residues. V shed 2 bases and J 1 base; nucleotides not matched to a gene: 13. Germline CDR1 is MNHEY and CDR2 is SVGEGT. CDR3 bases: TGTGCCAGCAGTTACACAATCTACCCCGGGACAGAGAACACTGAAGCTTTCTTT. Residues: CASSYTIYPGTENTEAFF.

The CDR3 is CASSYSGGNTIYF. DNA of the CDR3: TGTGCCAGCAGTTACTCCGGTGGAAACACCATATATTTT. The chain links TRBV6-5 to TRBJ1-3; D uncertain. This CDR3 is built from 13 residues. V was shortened by 0 bases and J by 3 bases, with 3 bases between the two germline ends. Looked up from germline, CDR1 is MNHEY and CDR2 is SVGAGI.

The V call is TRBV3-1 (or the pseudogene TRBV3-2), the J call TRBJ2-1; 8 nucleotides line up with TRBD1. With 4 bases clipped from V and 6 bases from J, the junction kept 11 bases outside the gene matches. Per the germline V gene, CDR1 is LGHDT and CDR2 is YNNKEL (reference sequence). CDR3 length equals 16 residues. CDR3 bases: TGTGCCAGCAGCCCTCCTACAGGGGGTATTGGCAATGAGCAGTTCTTC. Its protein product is CASSPPTGGIGNEQFF.

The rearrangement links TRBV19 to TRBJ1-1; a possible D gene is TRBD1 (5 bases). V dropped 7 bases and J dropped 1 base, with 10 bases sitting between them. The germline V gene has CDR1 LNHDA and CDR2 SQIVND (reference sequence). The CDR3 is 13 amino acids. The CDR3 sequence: CASMRRGNTEAFF. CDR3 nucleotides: TGTGCCAGTATGAGGAGGGGGAACACTGAAGCTTTCTTT.

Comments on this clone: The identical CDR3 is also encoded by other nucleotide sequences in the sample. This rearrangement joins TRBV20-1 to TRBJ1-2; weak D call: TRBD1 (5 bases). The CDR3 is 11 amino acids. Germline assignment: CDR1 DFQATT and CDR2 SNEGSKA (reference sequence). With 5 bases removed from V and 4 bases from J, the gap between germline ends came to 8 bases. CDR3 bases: TGCAGTGCTCGGGGGGGCTATGGCTACACCTTC. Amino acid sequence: CSARGGYGYTF.

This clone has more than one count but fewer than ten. CDR3 residues: CASSPRGSIGSEQFF. The CDR3 DNA reads TGTGCCAGCAGCCCCCGGGGTAGTATCGGTAGTGAGCAGTTCTTC. The rearrangement joins TRBV9 to TRBJ2-1; possible D gene TRBD2, 5 bases. This CDR3 comprises 15 residues. CDR1 is SGDLS and CDR2 is YYNGEE in the germline V gene. The germline V and J ends were trimmed by 4 bases and 9 bases, with 20 bases remaining between them. The whole variable domain, remainder taken from reference TRBV9 and TRBJ2-1, is DSGVTQTPKHLITATGQRVTLRCSPRSGDLSVYWYQQSLDQGLQFLIQYYNGEERAKGNILERFSAQQFPDLHSELNLSSLELGDSALYFCASSPRGSIGSEQFFGPGTRLTVL.

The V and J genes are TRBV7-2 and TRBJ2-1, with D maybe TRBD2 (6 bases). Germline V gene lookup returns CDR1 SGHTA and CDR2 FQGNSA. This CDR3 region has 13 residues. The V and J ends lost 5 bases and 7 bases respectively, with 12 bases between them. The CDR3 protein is CASSPTRMNEQFF. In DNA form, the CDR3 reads TGTGCCAGCAGCCCGACTAGAATGAATGAGCAGTTCTTC.

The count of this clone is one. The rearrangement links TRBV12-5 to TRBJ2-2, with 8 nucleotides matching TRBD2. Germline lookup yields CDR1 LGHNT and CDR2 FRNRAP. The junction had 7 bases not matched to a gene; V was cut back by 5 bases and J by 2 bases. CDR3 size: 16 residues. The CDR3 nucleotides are TGTGCTAGTGGTCACGAGCGGGGGCCAAACACCGGGGAGCTGTTTTTT. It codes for CASGHERGPNTGELFF.

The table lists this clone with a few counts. For the CDR3, the DNA is TGTGCCACCAGTGATTTGGTAGGGGTCGAGCAGTTCTTC. Protein: CATSDLVGVEQFF. The rearrangement uses TRBV24-1 and TRBJ2-1; tentative D call: TRBD1 (5 bases). The CDR3 spans 13 residues. Germline loops: CDR1 KGHDR, CDR2 SFDVKD. V was cut by 0 bases and J by 10 bases, with 9 bases left in between.

CDR3 nucleotides: TGTGCCAGCTCACGCGAACAGGGGGCAACTAATGAAAAACTGTTTTTT. The encoded protein is CASSREQGATNEKLFF. V usage is TRBV18 and J usage is TRBJ1-4, with 8 bases fitting TRBD1. The length of the CDR3 is 16 residues. Germline lookup yields CDR1 KGHSH and CDR2 LQKENI. With V trimmed by 4 bases and J by 0 bases, 4 bases remained unmatched.

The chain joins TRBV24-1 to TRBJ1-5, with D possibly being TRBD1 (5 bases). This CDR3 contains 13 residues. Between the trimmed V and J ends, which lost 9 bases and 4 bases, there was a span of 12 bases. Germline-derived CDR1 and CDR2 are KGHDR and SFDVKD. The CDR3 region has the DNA TGTGCCACCCAGGGTGGGTGGAATCAGCCCCAGCATTTT. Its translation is CATQGGWNQPQHF.

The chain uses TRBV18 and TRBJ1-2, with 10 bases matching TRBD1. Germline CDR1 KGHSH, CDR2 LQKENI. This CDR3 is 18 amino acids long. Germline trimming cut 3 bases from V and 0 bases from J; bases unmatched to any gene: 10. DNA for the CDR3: TGTGCCAGCTCACCTGTTTACCGGACAGGGGGACCTAACTATGGCTACACCTTC. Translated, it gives CASSPVYRTGGPNYGYTF. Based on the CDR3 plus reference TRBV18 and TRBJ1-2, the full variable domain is NAGVMQNPRHLVRRRGQEARLRCSPMKGHSHVYWYRQLPEEGLKFMVYLQKENIIDESGMPKERFSAEFPKEGPSILRIQQVVRGDSAAYFCASSPVYRTGGPNYGYTFGSGTRLTVV.

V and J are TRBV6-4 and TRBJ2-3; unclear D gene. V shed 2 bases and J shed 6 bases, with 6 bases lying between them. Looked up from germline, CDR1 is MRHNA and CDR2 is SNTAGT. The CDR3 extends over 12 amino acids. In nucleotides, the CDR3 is TGTGCCAGCAGTGACGGCCCCGATACGCAGTATTTT. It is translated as CASSDGPDTQYF.

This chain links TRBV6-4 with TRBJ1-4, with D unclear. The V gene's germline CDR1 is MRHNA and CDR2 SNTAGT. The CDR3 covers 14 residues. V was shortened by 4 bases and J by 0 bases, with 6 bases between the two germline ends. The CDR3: CASSATPTNEKLFF. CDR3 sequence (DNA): TGTGCCAGCAGTGCGACACCAACTAATGAAAAACTGTTTTTT.

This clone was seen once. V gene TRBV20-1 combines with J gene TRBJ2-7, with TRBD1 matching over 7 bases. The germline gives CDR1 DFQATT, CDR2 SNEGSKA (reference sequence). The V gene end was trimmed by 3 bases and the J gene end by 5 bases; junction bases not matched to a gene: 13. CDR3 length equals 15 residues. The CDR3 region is CSASSGQVVQHEQYF. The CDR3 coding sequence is TGCAGTGCTAGTTCAGGACAGGTAGTACAGCACGAGCAGTACTTC.